This is a list of T cell receptor beta chains from one sample in a study of breast tumors, draining lymph nodes, adjacent tissues. In TCRdb, the multiplex PCR reads were re-called with MiXCR into one record per CDR3 protein. The sample yields under 150,000 distinct CDR3 sequences, less than 20% seen once. Material for sequencing was axillary lymph node tissue. These receptors all stem from a female donor with breast cancer. Some clones in this sample may be carry-over from other donors' samples. The CDR3 runs from the conserved cysteine through the conserved F or W. The D gene is left open where the match is weak.

.	11	TRBV6-6	CASSSEAGQYF
TRBD1	15	TRBV20-1	CSARRGTGGPDTQYF
.	18	TRBV12-3/TRBV12-4	CASSPRRQETGSGNTIYF
TRBD1	15	TRBV11-2	CASSKPGQAYNEQFF
.	14	TRBV10-2	CASSPGGNTGGLFF
.	13	TRBV6-1	CAGRGENYNEQFF
.	15	TRBV5-1	CASSLTDGRSYEQYF
.	11	TRBV15	CATSRDAEQFF
TRBD1	16	TRBV11-3	CASSRAGGLSYNEQFF
TRBD1	15	TRBV7-8	CASSLAQGAGYGYTF
TRBD2	15	TRBV5-1	CASHYLAGADNEQFF
.	15	TRBV29-1	CSVASRGGMNTEAFF
.	13	TRBV20-1	CSARRGVGYGYTF
.	13	TRBV3-1	CASSQGAVETQYF
.	13	TRBV2	CASMDPVEEKLFF
.	14	TRBV6-5	CASNPDWSTDTQYF
.	13	TRBV5-6	CASSLDRQETQYF
TRBD1	13	TRBV20-1	CSAKTGGDQPQHF
TRBD1	17	TRBV4-2	CASSHLGQGAPGNTIYF
.	20	TRBV20-1	CSARLFGSTTFRYGKNIQYF
TRBD1	16	TRBV20-1	CSASTPTGPVTGELFF
.	15	TRBV6-1	CASSEEDLITDTQYF
.	18	TRBV6-8	CASSSTGMGHRGVREQYF
TRBD1	15	TRBV11-2	CASSLVQGPPDTQYF
.	14	TRBV6-5	CASGVPGARNEQFF
.	15	TRBV24-1	CATSDPQGPGDTQYF
.	14	TRBV20-1	CSADVGSGGNTIYF
.	16	TRBV7-6	CASSLVPGFSGNTIYF
.	18	TRBV4-1	CASSQVPPGTLAKNIQYF
.	18	TRBV20-1	CSARVRAPSRGSNQPQHF
TRBD2	15	TRBV7-2	CASSTPSGRAYEQYF
TRBD1	17	TRBV11-2	CASSLEAGTGLNYGYIF
TRBD2	15	TRBV5-6	CASSWTSGGLDTQYF
.	14	TRBV7-6	CASSSGAYGATYTF
.	15	TRBV20-1	CSARDLEIGNQPPHF
.	14	TRBV24-1	CATSDGTLEDEQYF
.	15	TRBV19	CASQEAGMYDEKLFF
TRBD1	14	TRBV7-3	CASSFGTERDEQYF
.	15	TRBV7-8	CASSLGQGRNQPQHF
TRBD2	15	TRBV30	CAWRPSSGSTDTQYF
TRBD2	15	TRBV10-3	CANKGPLTSGAEQFF
TRBD1	14	TRBV28	CASSTLQGPETQYF
.	14	TRBV2	CASSDQAGGNEQYF
.	14	TRBV15	CATGRTDDTDTQYF
.	15	TRBV28	CASSSNRGRSYEQYF
TRBD1	15	TRBV10-2	CASSVTGGLGYGYTF
TRBD1	13	TRBV30	CAWSLDRVNEQFF
.	14	TRBV18	CASSPDGGPYGYTF
TRBD1	15	TRBV5-8	CASSADRAVSPPLHF
TRBD2	15	TRBV9	CASSVGIAGLDEQYF
.	13	TRBV6-1	CASIGGGLYEQFF
.	12	TRBV12-3/TRBV12-4	CASSRARTGYTF
.	13	TRBV5-6	CASSGWASLSLDF